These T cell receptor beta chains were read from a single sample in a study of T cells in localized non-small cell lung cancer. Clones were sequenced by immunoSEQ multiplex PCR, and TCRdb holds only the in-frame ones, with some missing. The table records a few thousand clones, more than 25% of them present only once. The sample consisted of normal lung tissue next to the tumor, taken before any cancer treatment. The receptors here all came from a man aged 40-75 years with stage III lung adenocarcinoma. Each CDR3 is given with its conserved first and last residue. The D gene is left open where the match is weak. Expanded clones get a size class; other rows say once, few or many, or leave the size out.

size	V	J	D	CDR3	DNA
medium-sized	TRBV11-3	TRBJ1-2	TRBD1	CASSVTGTEANYGYTF	TGTGCCAGCAGCGTAACTGGGACAGAAGCTAACTATGGCTACACCTTC
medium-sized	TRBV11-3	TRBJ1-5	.	CASSLLIDGGSEPQHF	TGTGCCAGCAGCTTACTTATAGACGGGGGGTCGGAGCCCCAGCATTTT
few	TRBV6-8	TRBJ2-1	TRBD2	CAISAQAGVLNEQFF	TGTGCCATCAGTGCCCAAGCGGGAGTTCTCAATGAGCAGTTCTTC
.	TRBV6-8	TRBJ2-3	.	CASSRGRTDTQYF	TGTGCCAGCAGTAGGGGTCGCACAGATACGCAGTATTTT
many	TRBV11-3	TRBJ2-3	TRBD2	CASSLGLAVGDTQYF	TGTGCCAGCAGCTTAGGTCTAGCGGTTGGGGATACGCAGTATTTT
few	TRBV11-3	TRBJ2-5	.	CASIILRDNQETQYF	TGTGCCAGCATCATTCTAAGAGACAACCAAGAGACCCAGTACTTC
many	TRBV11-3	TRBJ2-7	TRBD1	CASSPRGGQEPYEQYF	TGTGCCAGCAGCCCTCGCGGCGGACAGGAGCCCTACGAGCAGTACTTC
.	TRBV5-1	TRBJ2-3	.	CASSLRGASRDTQYF	TGCGCCAGCAGCTTACGCGGGGCCTCCAGGGATACGCAGTATTTT
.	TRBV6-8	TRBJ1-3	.	CASGGPGNTIYF	TGTGCCAGCGGGGGGCCTGGAAACACCATATATTTT
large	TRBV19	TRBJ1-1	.	CASSPLLDTEAFF	TGTGCCAGTAGTCCCCTCCTTGACACTGAAGCTTTCTTT
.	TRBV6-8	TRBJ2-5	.	CASSYRGWGARETQYF	TGTGCCAGCAGTTACAGGGGTTGGGGGGCTAGGGAGACCCAGTACTTC
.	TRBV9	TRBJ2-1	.	CASSVGFRGINEQFF	TGTGCCAGCAGCGTAGGATTCAGGGGTATTAATGAGCAGTTCTTC
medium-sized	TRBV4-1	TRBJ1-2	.	CASSQDLGIGGAGGYTF	TGCGCCAGCAGCCAAGATCTGGGAATAGGGGGAGCGGGGGGCTACACCTTC
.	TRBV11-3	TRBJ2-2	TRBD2	CASSPRGGSTGELFF	TGTGCCAGCAGCCCTCGCGGGGGGAGCACCGGGGAGCTGTTTTTT